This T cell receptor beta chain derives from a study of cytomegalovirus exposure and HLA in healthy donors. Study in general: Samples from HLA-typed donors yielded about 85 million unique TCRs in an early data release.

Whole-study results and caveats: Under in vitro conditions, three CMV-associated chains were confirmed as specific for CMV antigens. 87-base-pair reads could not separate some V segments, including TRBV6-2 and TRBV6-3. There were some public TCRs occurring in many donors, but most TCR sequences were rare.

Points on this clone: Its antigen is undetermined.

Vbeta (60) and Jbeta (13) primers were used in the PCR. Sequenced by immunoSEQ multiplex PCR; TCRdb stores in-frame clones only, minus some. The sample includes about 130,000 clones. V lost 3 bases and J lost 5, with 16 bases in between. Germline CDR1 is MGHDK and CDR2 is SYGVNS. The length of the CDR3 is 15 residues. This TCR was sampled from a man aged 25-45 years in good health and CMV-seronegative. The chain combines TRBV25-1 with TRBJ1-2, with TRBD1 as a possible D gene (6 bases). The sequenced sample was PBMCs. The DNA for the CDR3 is TGTGCCAGCAGTGATGGTGGCAGGGGATTTTATGGCTACACCTTC. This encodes CASSDGGRGFYGYTF.